The 25 T cell receptor beta chains in this list originate from one sample, sequenced in a study of tissue T cells after allogeneic stem cell transplantation. As to time point: mouse harvest day 14 after allogeneic transplant. Mouse grafts combined 10^7 T-cell-depleted bone marrow cells with 10^6 splenic CD5+ T cells. This table comes from immunoSEQ multiplex PCR, and its TCRdb copy is limited to in-frame clones, with some not included. The sample has approximately 5,500 clones; 48% are singletons. Sequencing used gut tissue. The receptors shown here come from a female BALB/c mouse given C57BL/6 T cells with graft-versus-host disease after an allogeneic hematopoietic cell transplant.

Notes on this clone: The genes and germline here are from mouse. The CDR3 end lies 1 residue beyond the end of the read and is filled in from the germline J gene. The rearrangement joins TRBV16 to TRBJ2-2; D not certain. Germline V gene lookup returns CDR1 SGHSA and CDR2 FRNQAP. Deletions cut 0 bases from V and 4 bases from J, with 3 bases between. The CDR3 has 13 residues. Partial CDR3 DNA: TGTGCAAGCAGCTTAGACAGCACCGGGCAGCTCTAC. This codes for CASSLDSTGQLY. The CDR3 reads in full as CASSLDSTGQLYF.

On this clone: The gene symbols are mouse symbols. The CDR3 end lies 1 residue beyond the end of the read and is filled in from the germline J gene. The rearrangement links TRBV19 to TRBJ2-7; no reliable D call. Looked up from germline, CDR1 is FNHDT and CDR2 is SITEND (reference sequence). This CDR3 has 14 residues. The V gene lost 2 bases and the J gene lost 0 bases, with 9 bases spanning the gap. CDR3: CASSMRGSSYEQYF. Partial CDR3 DNA: TGTGCCAGCAGTATGCGGGGTAGCTCCTATGAACAGTAC.

This clone counts as medium-sized (0.01 to 0.1%). These gene names are mouse names. The missing CDR3 end, 1 residue past where the read stops, is filled in from the germline J gene. The rearrangement joins TRBV14 to TRBJ1-1; D is perhaps TRBD1 (5 bases). This CDR3 contains 16 residues. V gave up 0 bases and J gave up 0 bases, with 12 bases separating them. Per germline, CDR1 SGHDT and CDR2 FRDEAV. CDR3 sequence: CASSFWGNGANTEVFF. Partial CDR3 DNA: TGTGCCAGCAGTTTCTGGGGGAACGGAGCAAACACAGAAGTCTTC.

Concerning this clone: The gene names given are mouse names. The CDR3 reads CASSRDWGASQNTLYF. The CDR3 DNA, read in part, is TGTGCCAGCAGCCGGGACTGGGGGGCTAGTCAAAACACCTTGTAC. The J gene is TRBJ2-4, the V gene TRBV4, with 12 positions matching TRBD2. The CDR3 goes on 1 residue after the read ends, and that part is filled in from the germline J gene. The CDR3 extends over 16 amino acids. V was clipped by 5 bases and J by 0 bases; unmatched bases: 3. Germline values: CDR1 LGHDT, CDR2 YNNKQL (reference sequence).

As to this clone: The genes are named according to mouse. The read terminates 1 residue before the CDR3 end, so the remaining end is supplied by the germline J gene. The V and J genes are TRBV3 and TRBJ2-7, with TRBD2 matching over 8 bases. With 1 base clipped from V and 5 bases from J, the junction kept 1 base outside the gene matches. Germline V gene sequence: CDR1 SNHLY, CDR2 FYNGKV (reference sequence). This CDR3 is 13 amino acids long. CDR3 region: CASSLVGGDEQYF. The CDR3 bases that were read are TGTGCCAGCAGCTTAGTGGGGGGGGATGAACAGTAC.

Of note for this clone: Mouse names are used for the genes. Sequencing ends 1 residue short of the CDR3 end; the germline J gene provides the rest. The chain links TRBV26 to TRBJ1-1, with D perhaps matching TRBD1 (6 bases). V was clipped by 2 bases and J by 0 bases, with 7 bases between them. The CDR3 contains 14 residues. The germline V gene encodes CDR1 KGHPV and CDR2 FQNQEV (reference sequence). The CDR3 here is CASSLTGTNTEVFF. The covered CDR3 bases are TGTGCCAGCAGTCTGACAGGGACAAACACAGAAGTCTTC.

On this clone: Gene names follow the mouse nomenclature. The CDR3 end is not reached by the read, which stops 1 residue before it; the germline J gene fills it in. The gene calls are TRBV3 and TRBJ2-5; D remains unclear. The CDR3 length is 14 residues. Germline V gene lookup returns CDR1 SNHLY and CDR2 FYNGKV (reference sequence). V was shortened by 1 base and J by 2 bases, with 7 bases between the two germline ends. The CDR3 protein is CASSLDRAQDTQYF. The part of the CDR3 DNA that was read is TGTGCCAGCAGCTTAGATAGGGCCCAAGACACCCAGTAC.

Turning to this clone: These gene names are mouse names. The read halts 1 residue ahead of the CDR3 end, with the missing end drawn from the germline J gene. V gene TRBV26 combines with J gene TRBJ2-1; 9 positions agree with TRBD2. Germline CDR1 KGHPV, CDR2 FQNQEV (reference sequence). J was trimmed by 5 bases and V by 1 base; bases with no gene match: 0. The CDR3 covers 14 residues. CDR3 amino acids: CASSLYWGDAEQFF. Incomplete CDR3 DNA: TGTGCCAGCAGTCTGTACTGGGGGGATGCTGAGCAGTTC. The entire variable domain, with the rest obtained from reference TRBV26 and TRBJ2-1, is as follows: NSKVIQTPRYLVKGQGQKAKMRCIPEKGHPVVFWYQQNKNNEFKFLINFQNQEVLQQIDMTEKRFSAECPSNSPCSLEIQSSEAGDSALYLCASSLYWGDAEQFFGPGTRLTVL.

A few counts support this clone. Germline and genes here are mouse. The read comes to an end 1 residue before the CDR3 does, leaving the germline J gene to fill in the end. V and J are TRBV26 and TRBJ2-1; D perhaps matches TRBD2 (7 bases). Trimming shortened V by 2 bases and J by 4 bases, and 9 bases separated the two germline ends. The germline CDR1 and CDR2 sequences are KGHPV and FQNQEV (reference sequence). This CDR3 is 14 amino acids long. The CDR3 region is CASSLGGLYAEQFF. The CDR3 DNA, read in part, is TGTGCCAGCAGTCTGGGGGGGCTGTATGCTGAGCAGTTC.

A word on this clone: Gene and germline names: mouse. The read ends 1 residue early relative to the CDR3; the germline J gene fills the gap. Within the sample, other DNA sequences also encode this same CDR3. V and J are TRBV26 and TRBJ1-6; unclear D gene. TRBJ1-6 is given ORF status, its function remaining uncertain. The CDR3 runs 12 residues. V lost 6 bases and J lost 5, with 5 bases in between. Germline CDR1 is KGHPV and CDR2 is FQNQEV (reference sequence). The sequenced CDR3 bases are TGTGCCAGCAGCCTTAATAATTCGCCCCTCTAC. Its translation is CASSLNNSPLY. The CDR3 in its entirety is CASSLNNSPLYF.

Of note for this clone: Mouse gene names apply. The observed sequence ends 1 residue before the CDR3 terminus, with the missing tail filled in from the germline J gene. This rearrangement joins TRBV26 to TRBJ2-7; 8 bases agree with TRBD2. The J segment lost 7 bases and the V segment lost 0 bases, leaving 8 bases of the junction unmatched. The CDR3 contains 15 residues. CDR1 is KGHPV and CDR2 is FQNQEV in the germline V gene (reference sequence). The CDR3 DNA, read in part, is TGTGCCAGCAGTCTGTCGATCCTGGGGGGAGGAGAACAGTAC. Translated: CASSLSILGGGEQY. The CDR3 as a whole reads CASSLSILGGGEQYF.

This clone was observed a handful of times. Here the gene names and germline are mouse. The read comes to an end 1 residue before the CDR3 does, leaving the germline J gene to fill in the end. The chain combines TRBV26 with TRBJ1-3; D ambiguous. The CDR3 totals 15 residues. V lost 2 bases, J lost 0 bases, and 8 bases lay in between. Germline loops: CDR1 KGHPV, CDR2 FQNQEV (reference sequence). The CDR3: CASSLGLNSGNTLYF. The part of the CDR3 DNA that was read is TGTGCCAGCAGTCTGGGACTAAATTCTGGAAATACGCTCTAT.

This clone is medium-sized. Genes here carry mouse names. The read gets to within 1 residue of the CDR3 end, and the germline J gene fills in the rest. The J gene is TRBJ2-3, the V gene TRBV5; 11 nucleotides match TRBD2. This CDR3 contains 14 residues. Germline trimming cut 3 bases from V and 12 bases from J; bases unmatched to any gene: 8. The germline CDR1 and CDR2 sequences are LGHNA and YNLKQL (reference sequence). CDR3 DNA, as far as it was read: TGTGCCAGCAGCCAGGACTGGGGGGTGCAGAACCTGTAT. Protein sequence: CASSQDWGVQNLY. The whole CDR3 region reads CASSQDWGVQNLYF.

As concerns this clone: Genes and germline are mouse. Sequencing ends 1 residue short of the CDR3 end; the germline J gene provides the rest. This chain uses TRBV16 with TRBJ1-4; D not resolved. Germline CDR1 is SGHSA and CDR2 is FRNQAP. The CDR3 totals 13 residues. V lost 0 bases, J lost 3 bases, and 2 bases lay in between. The CDR3: CASSLDTNERLFF. The sequenced part of the CDR3 DNA is TGTGCAAGCAGCTTAGACACCAACGAAAGATTATTT.

This clone was observed a handful of times. The gene names here belong to mouse. From the germline J gene comes the end of the CDR3, since the read stops 1 residue before it. This chain joins TRBV26 and TRBJ2-7; D may correspond to TRBD1 or TRBD2 (5 bases each). The CDR3 covers 12 residues. V was shortened by 4 bases and J by 7 bases, with 11 bases between the two germline ends. Germline lookup yields CDR1 KGHPV and CDR2 FQNQEV (reference sequence). The part of the CDR3 DNA that was read is TGTGCCAGCAGTCGAGGGGCGGGGGAACAGTAC. Protein: CASSRGAGEQY. The full CDR3 protein is CASSRGAGEQYF.

By sample share, this clone is medium-sized. Any gene name here is a mouse gene name. Coverage ceases 1 residue before the CDR3 finishes, and the germline J gene fills in the end. The V gene is TRBV29, the J gene TRBJ2-7; 9 bases line up with TRBD1. CDR1 is MSHET, CDR2 SYDVDS, per germline. The CDR3 runs to 13 residues. Losses at the gene ends were 6 bases for V and 6 bases for J; bases not matched to a gene: 6. Partial CDR3 DNA: TGTGCTAGCAGCCCCGGGACAGGGATTGAACAGTAC. This translates into CASSPGTGIEQY. The full-length CDR3 reads as CASSPGTGIEQYF. The full variable domain, its missing parts supplied by reference TRBV29 and TRBJ2-7, is DMKVTQMPRYLIKRMGENVLLECGQDMSHETMYWYRQDPGLGLQLIYISYDVDSNSEGDIPKGYRVSRKKREHFSLILDSAKTNQTSVYFCASSPGTGIEQYFGPGTRLTVL.

Remarks on this clone: Gene names refer to mouse genes. With the read ending 1 residue before the CDR3 end, the germline J gene is used to fill in that end. The rearrangement uses TRBV26 and TRBJ1-6; no clear D gene. TRBJ1-6 is identified as an open reading frame with a role that is uncertain. Trimming removed 4 bases at V and 0 bases at J, with 7 bases between. Germline V gene sequence: CDR1 KGHPV, CDR2 FQNQEV (reference sequence). The CDR3 is 15 residues long. Partial CDR3 DNA: TGTGCCAGCAGTCCCGACAATTCCTATAATTCGCCCCTCTAC. Amino acid sequence: CASSPDNSYNSPLY. Given in full, the CDR3 is CASSPDNSYNSPLYF.

Comments on this clone: Each gene name is a mouse one. The read ends 1 residue shy of where the CDR3 ends; the end is completed using the germline J gene. The chain combines TRBV26 with TRBJ2-4; D call uncertain. Germline V gives CDR1 KGHPV, CDR2 FQNQEV (reference sequence). CDR3 size: 14 residues. The V end lost 5 bases, the J end lost 0 bases, and 9 bases lay between the germline ends. The CDR3 loop is CASSVTSSQNTLYF. Partial CDR3 DNA: TGTGCCAGCAGTGTGACATCTAGTCAAAACACCTTGTAC. Complete variable domain (other parts from reference TRBV26 and TRBJ2-4): NSKVIQTPRYLVKGQGQKAKMRCIPEKGHPVVFWYQQNKNNEFKFLINFQNQEVLQQIDMTEKRFSAECPSNSPCSLEIQSSEAGDSALYLCASSVTSSQNTLYFGAGTRLSVL.

Regarding this clone: The listed genes are named as in mouse. The read terminates 1 residue ahead of where the CDR3 ends, so the germline J gene completes it. V is TRBV12-1 and J is TRBJ1-1, with a tentative D call TRBD1 (6 bases). Looked up from germline, CDR1 is SGHSN and CDR2 is HYEKVE. The V end was cut by 0 bases, the J end by 3 bases, with 7 bases between. The CDR3 spans 13 residues. The sequenced part of the CDR3 DNA is TGTGCCAGCTCTCTCCAGGGGCACACAGAAGTCTTC. Encoded protein: CASSLQGHTEVF. The CDR3, in full, reads CASSLQGHTEVFF. The whole variable domain, filled in from reference TRBV12-1 and TRBJ1-1, reads DSGVVQSPRHIIKEKGGRSVLTCIPISGHSNVVWYQQTLGKELKFLIQHYEKVERDKGFLPSRFSVQQFDDYHSEMNMSALELEDSAMYFCASSLQGHTEVFFGKGTRLTVV.

This clone was detected once. Germline and genes here are mouse. The read finishes 1 residue shy of the CDR3 end, and the germline J gene is used to complete it. V and J are TRBV3 and TRBJ2-4; D gene ambiguous. V was cut by 5 bases and J by 0 bases, with 6 bases left in between. Germline V gives CDR1 SNHLY, CDR2 FYNGKV (reference sequence). The CDR3 runs to 13 residues. Here the CDR3 reads CASSRNSQNTLYF. The DNA read from the CDR3 is TGTGCCAGCAGCCGCAATAGTCAAAACACCTTGTAC.

This clone showed up just once. Here the gene names and germline are mouse. CDR3 bases read: TGTGCCAGCAGCCCGGACAGGGCGGACGAAAGATTATTT. Its protein product is CASSPDRADERLF. The whole CDR3 region reads CASSPDRADERLFF. V gene TRBV3 combines with J gene TRBJ1-4; 8 bases are a match to TRBD1. The read ends 1 residue shy of where the CDR3 ends; the end is completed using the germline J gene. Germline CDR1 and CDR2: SNHLY and FYNGKV (reference sequence). V dropped 5 bases and J dropped 6; count of bases not matched to a gene: 5. This CDR3 contains 14 residues.

As to this clone: Germline and genes here are mouse. The read ends 1 residue shy of where the CDR3 ends; the end is completed using the germline J gene. This chain links TRBV16 with TRBJ2-7; TRBD2 agrees at 8 bases. V lost 5 bases, J lost 3 bases, and 6 bases stayed unmatched. The CDR3 totals 14 residues. Looked up from germline, CDR1 is SGHSA and CDR2 is FRNQAP. CDR3 region: CASSRAGLGYEQYF. The CDR3 bases that were read are TGTGCAAGCAGCCGGGCTGGACTGGGCTATGAACAGTAC.

As regards this clone: All gene names here are mouse names. Read sequence stops 1 residue before the CDR3 end, and the germline J gene provides the missing end. The gene calls are TRBV19 and TRBJ1-3; TRBD1 might be the D (5 bases). The V and J ends lost 0 bases and 1 base respectively, with 5 bases between them. Germline values: CDR1 FNHDT, CDR2 SITEND (reference sequence). CDR3 length: 14 amino acids. CDR3 DNA (partial): TGTGCCAGCAGTATAGGGACATCTGGAAATACGCTCTAT. Translation: CASSIGTSGNTLY. The whole CDR3 is CASSIGTSGNTLYF.

Points on this clone: Genes and germline come from the mouse. The CDR3 end is not reached by the read, which stops 1 residue before it; the germline J gene fills it in. The identical CDR3 is also encoded by other nucleotide sequences in the sample. The chain is built from TRBV26 and TRBJ2-2; tentative D call: TRBD1 (5 bases). The germline CDR1 and CDR2 sequences are KGHPV and FQNQEV (reference sequence). The length of the CDR3 is 14 residues. V dropped 3 bases and J dropped 2 bases, with 7 bases sitting between them. CDR3 residues: CASSLDSNTGQLYF. CDR3 DNA (partial): TGTGCCAGCAGTCTTGACAGTAACACCGGGCAGCTCTAC.

This clone was seen once. Gene and germline names: mouse. The CDR3 end lies 1 residue beyond the end of the read and is filled in from the germline J gene. The chain uses TRBV13-1 and TRBJ2-5, with 7 bases lining up with TRBD2. The CDR3 runs 14 residues. CDR1 and CDR2 (germline): NSHNY, SYGAGN. J lost 3 bases, V lost 0 bases, and 1 base had no gene match. CDR3 protein: CASSDVWGQDTQYF. CDR3 bases read: TGTGCCAGCAGTGATGTCTGGGGGCAAGACACCCAGTAC.